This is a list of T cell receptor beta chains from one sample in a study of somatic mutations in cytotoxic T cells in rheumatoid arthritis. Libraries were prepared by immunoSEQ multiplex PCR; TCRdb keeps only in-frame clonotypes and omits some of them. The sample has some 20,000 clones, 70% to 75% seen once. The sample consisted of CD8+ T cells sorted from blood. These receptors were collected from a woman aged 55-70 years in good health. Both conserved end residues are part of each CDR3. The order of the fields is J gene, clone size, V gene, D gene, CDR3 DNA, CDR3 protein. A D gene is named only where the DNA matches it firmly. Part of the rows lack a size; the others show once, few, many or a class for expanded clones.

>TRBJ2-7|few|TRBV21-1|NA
TGTGCCAGCAGCGGAAGGGACAAAAGCCGATACTACGAGCAGTACTTC
CASSGRDKSRYYEQYF
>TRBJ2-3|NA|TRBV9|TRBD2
TGTGCCAGCAGCGTTCCTACCCACGGGGGGGCGACAGATACGCAGTATTTT
CASSVPTHGGATDTQYF
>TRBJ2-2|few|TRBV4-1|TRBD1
TGCGCCAGCAGCCCGGGCCTCCGGGACAGGGCCACCGGGGAGCTGTTTTTT
CASSPGLRDRATGELFF
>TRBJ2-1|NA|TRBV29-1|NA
TGCAGCGTTGTGGGGCGACTGTTAAATGAGCAGTTCTTC
CSVVGRLLNEQFF
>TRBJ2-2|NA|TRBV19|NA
TGTGCCAGTAGGGGCGGGAACACCGGGGAGCTGTTTTTT
CASRGGNTGELFF
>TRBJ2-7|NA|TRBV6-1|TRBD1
TGTGCCAGCAGTGCCTATTCGACAGGGAACGAGCAGTACTTC
CASSAYSTGNEQYF
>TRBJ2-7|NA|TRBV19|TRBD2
TGTGCCAGTACCTTAGGAGCTAGCGGGACTTACGAGCAGTACTTC
CASTLGASGTYEQYF
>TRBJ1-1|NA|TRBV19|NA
TGTGCCGCCGCGGCGGCTTCGAACACTGAAGCTTTCTTT
CAAAAASNTEAFF
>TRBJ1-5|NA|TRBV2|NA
TGTGCCAGCAAGAGGGCCGCGGGTAGCAATCAGCCCCAGCATTTT
CASKRAAGSNQPQHF
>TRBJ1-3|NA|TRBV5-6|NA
TGTGCCAGCAGCTTGGAGTACGGGGATGCCTCTGGAAACACCATATATTTT
CASSLEYGDASGNTIYF
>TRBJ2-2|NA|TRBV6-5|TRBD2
TGTGCCAGCAGTTACAGTAGCGGGAGGCATGCCGGGGAGCTGTTTTTT
CASSYSSGRHAGELFF
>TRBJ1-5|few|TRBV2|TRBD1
TGTGCCAGCAGTGTCAAAGGGGGCTGGAATCAGCCCCAGCATTTT
CASSVKGGWNQPQHF
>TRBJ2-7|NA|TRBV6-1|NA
TGTGCCAGCAGTGGGGCCGGCTACGAGCAGTACTTC
CASSGAGYEQYF
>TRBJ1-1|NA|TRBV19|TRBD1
TGTGCCAGTACTCTGGGACAGGGATATCAAGAAGCTTTCTTT
CASTLGQGYQEAFF
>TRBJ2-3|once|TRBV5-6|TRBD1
TGTGCCAGCAGCTTGGCGTCAGGGGGCACCTGGGTCCCGCAGTATTTT
CASSLASGGTWVPQYF